A selection of T cell receptor beta chains follows, all from one sample in a study of a mutant IDH1 vaccine in newly diagnosed glioma. No antigen has been assigned to these receptors. TCRdb's table, derived via immunoSEQ multiplex PCR, lists solely in-frame clones and lacks some. The sample records about 32,000 clones, roughly 78% being singletons. Here the sequenced sample was PBMCs, taken from a glioma patient whose treatment included an IDH1 peptide vaccine. The source is a woman aged 40-49 years with glioma. Both conserved end residues are part of each CDR3. Fields, in order: D gene, V gene, J gene, CDR3 length, clone size, CDR3 protein, CDR3 DNA. The D gene is left open where the match is weak. Clone size is not always given. Where it is, it says once, few, many or a class for expanded clones.

TRBD2	TRBV29-1	TRBJ2-1	16	.	CSVLGGGFSSYNEQFF	TGCAGCGTCCTGGGGGGAGGGTTCAGCTCCTACAATGAGCAGTTCTTC
TRBD2	TRBV19	TRBJ2-2	13	few	CASSMNRGGGLFF	TGTGCCAGTAGTATGAACCGGGGGGGCGGGCTGTTTTTT
.	TRBV7-3	TRBJ2-3	15	.	CASSPGGRSTDTQYF	TGTGCCAGCAGCCCAGGAGGGCGTAGCACAGATACGCAGTATTTT
.	TRBV30	TRBJ2-1	15	once	CAWSVGLGTYNEQFF	TGTGCCTGGAGTGTGGGCTTGGGAACCTACAATGAGCAGTTCTTC
.	TRBV30	TRBJ1-1	14	.	CAWSSIGQNTEAFF	TGTGCCTGGAGTTCGATCGGACAGAACACTGAAGCTTTCTTT
TRBD2	TRBV2	TRBJ2-5	15	.	CASSRRGSGAETQYF	TGTGCCAGCAGTAGAAGGGGTAGCGGGGCTGAGACCCAGTACTTC
TRBD1	TRBV27	TRBJ2-3	15	.	CASSFFLGGADTQYF	TGTGCCAGCAGTTTTTTCCTAGGGGGCGCAGATACGCAGTATTTT
.	TRBV7-2	TRBJ1-1	14	.	CASSLGPENTEAFF	TGTGCCAGCAGCTTAGGTCCGGAAAACACTGAAGCTTTCTTT
.	TRBV4-1	TRBJ2-1	15	.	CASSRQGGSYNEQFF	TGCGCCAGCAGCCGCCAAGGCGGCTCCTACAATGAGCAGTTCTTC
.	TRBV7-2	TRBJ2-2	15	.	CASSYDRRATGELFF	TGTGCCAGCAGCTATGACAGGAGGGCCACCGGGGAGCTGTTTTTT
.	TRBV6-6	TRBJ1-4	13	few	CASSSPLRYKLFF	TGTGCCAGCAGTTCCCCCTTAAGGTATAAACTGTTTTTT
.	TRBV5-1	TRBJ2-7	11	.	CASSLGAEQYF	TGCGCCAGCAGCTTGGGAGCCGAGCAGTACTTC
TRBD1	TRBV7-2	TRBJ1-1	14	.	CASTSQGAATEAFF	TGTGCCAGCACCTCACAGGGGGCTGCCACTGAAGCTTTCTTT
.	TRBV5-4	TRBJ1-6	19	.	CASSPGVTGLNSYNSPLHF	TGTGCCAGCAGCCCCGGCGTGACAGGCCTTAACTCCTATAATTCACCCCTCCACTTT
.	TRBV7-8	TRBJ2-3	16	once	CASSLWRNSYTDTQYF	TGTGCCAGCAGCTTATGGAGGAACTCTTACACAGATACGCAGTATTTT
TRBD2	TRBV7-9	TRBJ2-2	17	.	CASSLGRTSANTGELFF	TGTGCCAGCAGCTTAGGCCGTACTAGCGCCAACACCGGGGAGCTGTTTTTT
TRBD1	TRBV27	TRBJ2-3	17	.	CASSFLYRGISTDTQYF	TGTGCCAGCAGTTTCCTGTACAGGGGAATTAGCACAGATACGCAGTATTTT
.	TRBV10-3	TRBJ1-2	16	.	CAISGAGPRANYGYTF	TGTGCCATCAGTGGGGCGGGGCCACGAGCTAACTATGGCTACACCTTC
TRBD1	TRBV7-9	TRBJ2-5	13	.	CASRPGQGETQYF	TGTGCCAGCAGACCGGGACAGGGGGAGACCCAGTACTTC